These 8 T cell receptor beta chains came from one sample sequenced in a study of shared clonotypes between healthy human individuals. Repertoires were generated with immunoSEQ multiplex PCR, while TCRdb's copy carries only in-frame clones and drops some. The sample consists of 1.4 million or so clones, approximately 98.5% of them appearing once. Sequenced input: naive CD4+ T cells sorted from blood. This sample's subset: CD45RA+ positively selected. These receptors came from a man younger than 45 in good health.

CDR3 sequence reads: CASSQIAGGPGEQYF. The CDR3 DNA reads TGTGCCAGCAGTCAGATAGCGGGAGGGCCTGGGGAGCAGTACTTC. The chain has TRBV9 and TRBJ2-7, with TRBD2 matching 11 bases. Per the germline V gene, CDR1 is SGDLS and CDR2 is YYNGEE. The CDR3 spans 15 residues. V trimming: 5 bases; J trimming: 7 bases; junction bases outside the gene matches: 11.

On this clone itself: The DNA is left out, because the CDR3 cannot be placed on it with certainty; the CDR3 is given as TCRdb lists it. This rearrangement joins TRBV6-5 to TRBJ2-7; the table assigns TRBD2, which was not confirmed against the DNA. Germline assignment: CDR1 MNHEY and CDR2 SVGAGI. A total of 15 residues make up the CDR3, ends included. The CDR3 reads CASSSSGLASLEQYF.

In nucleotides, the CDR3 is TGCGCCAGCAGGTATGGCGGGTTTTCCTACAATGAGCAGTTCTTC. Protein: CASRYGGFSYNEQFF. The genes are TRBV5-1 and TRBJ2-1; weak D call: TRBD2 (5 bases). The CDR3 has 15 amino acids. Trimming pared 5 bases from V and 1 base from J, leaving 13 bases between. From germline, CDR1 is SGHRS and CDR2 YFSETQ.

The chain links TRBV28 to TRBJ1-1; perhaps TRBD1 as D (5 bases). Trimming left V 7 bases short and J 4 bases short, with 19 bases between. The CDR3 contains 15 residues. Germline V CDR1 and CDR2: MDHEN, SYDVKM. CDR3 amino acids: CASTSAGAQGTEAFF. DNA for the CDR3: TGTGCCAGCACCTCCGCCGGGGCGCAAGGCACTGAAGCTTTCTTT.

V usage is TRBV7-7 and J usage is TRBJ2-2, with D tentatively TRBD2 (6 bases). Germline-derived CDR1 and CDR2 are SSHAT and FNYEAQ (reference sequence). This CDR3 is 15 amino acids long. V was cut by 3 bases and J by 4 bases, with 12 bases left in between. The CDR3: CASSFRPGGTGELFF. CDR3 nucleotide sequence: TGTGCCAGCAGCTTCAGGCCCGGGGGCACCGGGGAGCTGTTTTTT. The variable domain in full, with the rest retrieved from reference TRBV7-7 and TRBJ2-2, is GAGVSQSPRYKVTKRGQDVTLRCDPISSHATLYWYQQALGQGPEFLTYFNYEAQPDKSGLPSDRFSAERPEGSISTLTIQRTEQRDSAMYRCASSFRPGGTGELFFGEGSRLTVL.

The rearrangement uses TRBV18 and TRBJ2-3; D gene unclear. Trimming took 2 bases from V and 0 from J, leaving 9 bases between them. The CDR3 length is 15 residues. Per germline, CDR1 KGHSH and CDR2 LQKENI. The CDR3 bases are TGTGCCAGCTCACCAACCAGCCTTAGCACAGATACGCAGTATTTT. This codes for CASSPTSLSTDTQYF.

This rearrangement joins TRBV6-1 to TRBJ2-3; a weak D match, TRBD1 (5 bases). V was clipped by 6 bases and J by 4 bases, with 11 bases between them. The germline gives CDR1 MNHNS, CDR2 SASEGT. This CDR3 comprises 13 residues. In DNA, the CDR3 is TGTGCCAGCAGAGGGGTCGGCCCAGATACGCAGTATTTT. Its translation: CASRGVGPDTQYF.

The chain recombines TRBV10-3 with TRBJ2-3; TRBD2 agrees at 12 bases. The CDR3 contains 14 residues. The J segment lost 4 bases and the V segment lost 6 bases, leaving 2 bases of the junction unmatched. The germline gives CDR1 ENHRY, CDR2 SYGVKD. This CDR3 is CAIRTSGSSDTQYF. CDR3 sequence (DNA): TGTGCCATCAGGACTAGCGGGAGTTCAGATACGCAGTATTTT.